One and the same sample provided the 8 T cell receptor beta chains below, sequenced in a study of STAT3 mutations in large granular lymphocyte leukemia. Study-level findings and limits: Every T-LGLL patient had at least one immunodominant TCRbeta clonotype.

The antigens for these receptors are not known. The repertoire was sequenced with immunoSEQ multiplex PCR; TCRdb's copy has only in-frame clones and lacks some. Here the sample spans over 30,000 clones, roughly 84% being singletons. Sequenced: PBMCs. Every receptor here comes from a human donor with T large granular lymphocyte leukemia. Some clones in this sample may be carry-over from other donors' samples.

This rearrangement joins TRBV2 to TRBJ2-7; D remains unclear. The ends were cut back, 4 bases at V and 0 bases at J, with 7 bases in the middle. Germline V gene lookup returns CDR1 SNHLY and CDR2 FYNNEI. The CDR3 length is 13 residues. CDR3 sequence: CASSVSGSYEQYF. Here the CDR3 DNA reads TGTGCCAGCAGTGTGTCTGGCTCCTACGAGCAGTACTTC.

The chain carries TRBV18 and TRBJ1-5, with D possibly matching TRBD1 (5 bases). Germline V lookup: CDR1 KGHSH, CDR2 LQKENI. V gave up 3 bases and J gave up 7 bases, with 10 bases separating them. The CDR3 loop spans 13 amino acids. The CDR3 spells CASSPGRDQPQHF. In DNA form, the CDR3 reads TGTGCCAGCTCACCGGGCAGGGACCAGCCCCAGCATTTT. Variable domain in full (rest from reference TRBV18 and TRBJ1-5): NAGVMQNPRHLVRRRGQEARLRCSPMKGHSHVYWYRQLPEEGLKFMVYLQKENIIDESGMPKERFSAEFPKEGPSILRIQQVVRGDSAAYFCASSPGRDQPQHFGDGTRLSIL.

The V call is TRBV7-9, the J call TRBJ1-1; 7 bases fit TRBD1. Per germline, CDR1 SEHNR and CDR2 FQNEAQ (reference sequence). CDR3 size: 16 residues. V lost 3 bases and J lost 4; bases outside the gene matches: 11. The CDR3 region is CASSFTPDRASTEAFF. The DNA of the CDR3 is TGTGCCAGCAGCTTTACCCCAGACAGGGCGAGCACTGAAGCTTTCTTT.

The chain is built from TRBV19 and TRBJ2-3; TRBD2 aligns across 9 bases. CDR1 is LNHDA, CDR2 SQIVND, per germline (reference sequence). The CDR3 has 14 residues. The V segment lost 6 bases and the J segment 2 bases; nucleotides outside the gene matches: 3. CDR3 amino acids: CASRLAGVTDTQYF. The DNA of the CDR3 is TGTGCCAGTAGGTTAGCGGGAGTCACAGATACGCAGTATTTT.

The CDR3 sequence: CASSELRTREQYF. DNA of the CDR3: TGTGCCAGCAGTGAGCTACGGACGAGGGAGCAGTACTTC. The chain carries TRBV6-1 and TRBJ2-7; D ambiguous. There are 13 residues in the CDR3. Germline values: CDR1 MNHNS, CDR2 SASEGT. V lost 3 bases to trimming and J lost 7 bases, with 13 bases between them.

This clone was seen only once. The CDR3 nucleotides are TGCGCCAGCAGTGAGGGGCAGCTGATATACGAGCAGTACGTC. Protein product: CASSEGQLIYEQYV. The gene calls are TRBV10-2 and TRBJ2-7; D not resolved. The V end was cut by 2 bases, the J end by 4 bases, with 12 bases between. Germline V lookup: CDR1 WSHSY, CDR2 SAAADI. The CDR3 runs 14 residues.

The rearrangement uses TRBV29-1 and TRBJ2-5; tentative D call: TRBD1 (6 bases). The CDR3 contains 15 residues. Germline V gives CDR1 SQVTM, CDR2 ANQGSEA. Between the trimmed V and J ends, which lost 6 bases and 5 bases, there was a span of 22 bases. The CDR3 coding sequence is TGCAGCGTCACACAGCCGGGACATGTTGGGGAGACCCAGTACTTC. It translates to CSVTQPGHVGETQYF.

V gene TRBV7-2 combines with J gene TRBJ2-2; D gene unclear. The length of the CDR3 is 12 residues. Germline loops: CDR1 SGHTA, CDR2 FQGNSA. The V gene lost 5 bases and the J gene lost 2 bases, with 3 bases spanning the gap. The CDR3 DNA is TGTGCCAGCAGCCTTAACACCGGGGAGCTGTTTTTT. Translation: CASSLNTGELFF.